The clone carrying this TCR beta chain came up many times. Original data processing: Across samples, TCR counts had a median of around 100,000 and ranged from 23,224 to 690,600. TCRdb reanalysed the RACE reads using MiXCR and keeps one entry per CDR3 protein. For this entry, the V and J calls and clone size follow TCRdb and not the study's own pipeline. Here the sample spans under 95,000 distinct CDR3 sequences, approximately 9.7% being singletons. The data originate from a study of human T cells and chemical hapten exposure. Background on the study: Small discrepancies in pooled library volume mainly accounted for the varying TCR yields per sample.

Time point of the sample: healthy volunteer bleed at 2 weeks. Unfractionated whole blood yielded the extracted total RNA. The CDR3 has 14 amino acids. Germline CDR1 and CDR2: SQVTM and ANQGSEA. Trimming shortened V by 2 bases and J by 0 bases, and 8 bases separated the two germline ends. The sequence was collected from a female donor in good health. Some clones in this sample may be carry-over from other donors' samples. The genes are TRBV29-1 and TRBJ2-1; no definite D call. Sequencing input: whole blood. DNA of the CDR3: TGCAGCGTTGAATTGTCATCCTCCTACAATGAGCAGTTCTTC. The encoded protein is CSVELSSSYNEQFF.